The TCR beta chain under discussion was sequenced for a study of identical twins. The germline CDR1 and CDR2 sequences are SGHRS and YFSETQ. V dropped 5 bases and J dropped 2 bases, with 8 bases sitting between them. The CDR3 spans 12 residues. TCRdb re-called the 5' RACE reads with MiXCR, one entry per CDR3 protein. The sample contains 700,000 to 950,000 distinct CDR3 sequences, 9% to 15% of which appear only once. This clonotype showed up many times. The antigen is not known. Only healthy Caucasians were included as donors. Study-level results: Twin-shared out-of-frame alpha sequences were enriched for low generation probability.

These data were also reused for a study on yellow fever vaccine responses in identical twins.

The sample was PBMCs. The chain recombines TRBV5-1 with TRBJ2-7; D is possibly TRBD2 (6 bases). This clonotype was obtained from a woman aged 18-29 years in good health. The CDR3 nucleotides are TGCGCCAGCAGGGGAGGCGCCTACGAGCAGTACTTC. Translation: CASRGGAYEQYF.